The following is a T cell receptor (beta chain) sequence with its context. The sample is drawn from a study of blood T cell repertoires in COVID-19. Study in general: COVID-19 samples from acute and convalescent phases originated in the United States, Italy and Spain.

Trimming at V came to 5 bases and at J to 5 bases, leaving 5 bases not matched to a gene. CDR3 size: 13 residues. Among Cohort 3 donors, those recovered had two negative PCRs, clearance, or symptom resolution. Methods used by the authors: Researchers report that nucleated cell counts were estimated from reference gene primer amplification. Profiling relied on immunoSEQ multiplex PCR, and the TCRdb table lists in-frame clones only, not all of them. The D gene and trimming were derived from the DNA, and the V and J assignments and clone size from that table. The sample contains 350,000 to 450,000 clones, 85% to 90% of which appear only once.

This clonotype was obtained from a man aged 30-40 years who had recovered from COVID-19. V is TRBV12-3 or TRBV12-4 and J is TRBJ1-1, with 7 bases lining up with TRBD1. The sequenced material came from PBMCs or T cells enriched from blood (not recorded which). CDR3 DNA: TGTGCCAGCAGTACGACAGGGATGACTGAAGCTTTCTTT. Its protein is CASSTTGMTEAFF.